Below, 4 T cell receptor beta chains from the same sample are listed, as sequenced in a study of T cell responses to AZD1222 COVID-19 vaccine. Method: immunoSEQ multiplex PCR; TCRdb's copy keeps in-frame clones and lacks some. Of 160,000 or so clones in the sample, around 94% were seen once. This material consisted of peripheral blood, taken 28 days after the second AZD1222 dose. These receptors were obtained from an adult who received the AZD1222 COVID-19 vaccine.

The CDR3 nucleotides read TGTGCCAGCAGCCCAGTCAGCCCCAACAATGAGCAGTTCTTC. It specifies CASSPVSPNNEQFF. This rearrangement joins TRBV7-6 to TRBJ2-1, with unresolved D. Germline CDR1 reads SGHVS; CDR2 reads FNYEAQ. Trimming left V 5 bases short and J 5 bases short, with 13 bases between. CDR3 length: 14 amino acids.

The chain carries TRBV3-1 (or the pseudogene TRBV3-2) and TRBJ1-6; possible D gene TRBD1, 6 bases. CDR3 length: 15 amino acids. Germline V gene lookup returns CDR1 LGHDT and CDR2 YNNKEL (reference sequence). Deletions cut 7 bases from V and 4 bases from J, with 14 bases between. CDR3 bases: TGTGCCAGCACCGCCCGGACAGATTATAATTCACCCCTCCACTTT. Its translation is CASTARTDYNSPLHF.

This rearrangement joins TRBV28 to TRBJ1-6; D unclear. The germline V gene has CDR1 MDHEN and CDR2 SYDVKM. V shed 8 bases and J shed 11 bases, with 13 bases lying between them. This CDR3 is built from 12 residues. The CDR3 sequence: CASGSLGTPLHF. The DNA of the CDR3 is TGTGCCAGCGGCTCCTTAGGGACACCCCTCCACTTT.

V gene TRBV30 combines with J gene TRBJ1-6, with a weak D call TRBD1 (6 bases). The V gene's germline CDR1 is GTSNPN and CDR2 SVGIG (reference sequence). V was pared by 2 bases and J by 7 bases, with 12 bases between. The length of the CDR3 is 14 residues. This CDR3 is CAWSRDISNSPLHF. The CDR3 coding sequence is TGTGCCTGGAGTCGGGACATCTCGAATTCACCCCTCCACTTT.